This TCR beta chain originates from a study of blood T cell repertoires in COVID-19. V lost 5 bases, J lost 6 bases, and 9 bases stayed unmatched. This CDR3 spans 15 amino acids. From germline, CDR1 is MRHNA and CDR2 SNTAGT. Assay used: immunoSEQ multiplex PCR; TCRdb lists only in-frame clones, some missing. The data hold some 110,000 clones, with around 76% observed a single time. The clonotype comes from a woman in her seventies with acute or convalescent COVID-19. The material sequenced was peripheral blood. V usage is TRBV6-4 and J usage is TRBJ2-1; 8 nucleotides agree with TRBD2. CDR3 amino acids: CASSRDSGALNEQFF. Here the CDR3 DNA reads TGTGCCAGCAGTCGGGATAGCGGGGCCCTCAATGAGCAGTTCTTC.